This T cell receptor beta chain was identified in a study of HIV-infected patients and healthy controls. Study-level points and caveats: HIV+ repertoires were severely depleted of MAIT alpha-chain CDR3s, unlike healthy controls.

cDNA was made from approximately 0.55 ug RNA using alpha and beta constant primers. Each of the alpha and beta chains got its own library through chain-specific third strand synthesis with indices. TCRdb re-derived calls from the 5' RACE reads in MiXCR, one entry per CDR3 protein. This repertoire shows 7,500 to 10,000 distinct CDR3 sequences, roughly 8% found once; its top ten account for roughly 32%. Of note for this clonotype: Its antigen is not identified.

This CDR3 has 13 amino acids. CDR1 and CDR2 from the germline V gene are MDHEN and SYDVKM. V lost 4 bases and J lost 4, with 8 bases in between. Whole blood was used without fractionation, so all unsorted peripheral T cells were included. The origin of this receptor is an adult with HIV infection. The donor label of this sample is uncertain. The starting material was blood, obtained before antiretroviral therapy. The genes are TRBV28 and TRBJ1-5; D uncertain. The CDR3 spells CASSSSINQPQHF. CDR3 nucleotide sequence: TGTGCCAGCAGTTCCTCGATTAATCAGCCCCAGCATTTT.